This TCR beta chain was documented in a study of response to subunit inactivated influenza vaccine. Study outcomes and limitations: The authors suggested that every seasonal influenza vaccination recruits few new T cells.

TCRdb used MiXCR to reprocess the RT-PCR reads, holding one entry per CDR3 protein. Here the sample spans around 300,000 distinct CDR3 sequences, roughly 20% being singletons. The CDR3 has 16 residues. Germline CDR1 SNHLY, CDR2 FYNNEI. The V gene lost 2 bases and the J gene lost 3 bases, with 14 bases spanning the gap. As for this clonotype: The antigen remains unidentified.

This material consisted of PBMCs from blood, taken less than 22 months after vaccination. This chain links TRBV2 with TRBJ1-5; a weak D match, TRBD1 (6 bases). This TCR was recovered from a man in his fifties or sixties who received an inactivated influenza vaccine. CDR3 coding DNA: TGTGCCAGCAGTGAATCCCCTAGGGGGGACAATCAGCCCCAGCATTTT. It translates to CASSESPRGDNQPQHF.